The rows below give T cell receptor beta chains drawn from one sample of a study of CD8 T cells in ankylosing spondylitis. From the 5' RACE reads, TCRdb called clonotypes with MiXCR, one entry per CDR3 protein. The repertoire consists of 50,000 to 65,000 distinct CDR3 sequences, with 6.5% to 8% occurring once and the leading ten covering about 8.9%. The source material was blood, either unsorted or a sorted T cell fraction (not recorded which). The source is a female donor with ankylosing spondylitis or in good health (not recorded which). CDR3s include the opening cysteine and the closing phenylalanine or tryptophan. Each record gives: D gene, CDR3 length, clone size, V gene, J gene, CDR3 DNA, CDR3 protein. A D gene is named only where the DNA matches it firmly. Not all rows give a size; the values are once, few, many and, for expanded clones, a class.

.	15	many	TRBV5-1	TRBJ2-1	TGCGCCAGCAGCTTGGGGACGGGGAACTACAATGAGCAGTTCTTC	CASSLGTGNYNEQFF
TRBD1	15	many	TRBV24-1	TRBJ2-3	TGTGCCACCAGTGATTCCGGACAGGCCACAGATACGCAGTATTTT	CATSDSGQATDTQYF
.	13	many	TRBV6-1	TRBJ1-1	TGTGCCATCTCGACAGCAATGAACACTGAAGCTTTCTTT	CAISTAMNTEAFF
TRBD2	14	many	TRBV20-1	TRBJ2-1	TGCAGTGCCACGGGACTAGCGGCCTACAATGAGCAGTTCTTC	CSATGLAAYNEQFF
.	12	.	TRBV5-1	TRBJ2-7	TGCGCCAGCAGCTTTGTTCCTGACGAGCAGTACTTC	CASSFVPDEQYF
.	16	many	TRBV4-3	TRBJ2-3	TGCGCCAGCAGCCAAGAAAGGGCAGGGGGAGGCGATACGCAGTATTTT	CASSQERAGGGDTQYF
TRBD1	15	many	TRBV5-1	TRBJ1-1	TGCGCCAGCAGCTTGGGCTTCGGACAGGGCTGGGAGGCTTTCTTT	CASSLGFGQGWEAFF
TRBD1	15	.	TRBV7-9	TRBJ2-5	TGTGCCAGCAGCGAGAGGACAGGGGGATTAGAGACCCAGTACTTC	CASSERTGGLETQYF
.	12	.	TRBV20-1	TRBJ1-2	TGCAGTGCTAGTTCCAGTAACTATGGCTACACCTTC	CSASSSNYGYTF
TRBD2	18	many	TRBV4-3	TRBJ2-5	TGCGCCAGCAGCCAAGGGCTAGCGGGGGGGCCGAATGTGGAGACCCAGTACTTC	CASSQGLAGGPNVETQYF